The 29 T cell receptor beta chains reported below all come from one sample, sequenced in a study of blood T cell repertoires in COVID-19 (dated by TCRdb to about 2020). Libraries were made using the immunoSEQ multiplex PCR assay. TCRdb provides this immuneACCESS table in a form limited to in-frame rearrangements. Some clones are lacking; in checked studies, under half of them reflect an unresolved V gene, and why the rest are absent is not known. The sample table holds about 240,000 clones, of which approximately 80% were seen once. The ten largest clones take up 6.5% to 9.5% of the sample. The specimen was peripheral blood. The receptor set was obtained from a woman of 80 years or more with COVID-19, enrolled during active disease.

The count of this clone is one. The V call is TRBV30, the J call TRBJ1-2; D gene ambiguous. Per the germline V gene, CDR1 is GTSNPN and CDR2 is SVGIG (reference sequence). V shed 0 bases and J shed 6 bases, with 8 bases lying between them. This CDR3 contains 12 residues. CDR3 sequence reads: CAWSVRSDGYTF. The CDR3 DNA reads as TGTGCCTGGAGTGTACGTTCGGATGGCTACACCTTC.

Ten or more counts support this clone. This chain links TRBV6-2 or TRBV6-3 with TRBJ1-5; 8 bases are shared with TRBD1. There are 18 residues in the CDR3. J lost 0 bases, V lost 3 bases, and 10 bases had no gene match. CDR1 MNHEY and CDR2 SVGEGT come from the germline V gene. The CDR3 loop reads CASSYVPGGPYSNQPQHF. In nucleotides, the CDR3 is TGTGCCAGCAGTTATGTCCCAGGGGGCCCCTATAGCAATCAGCCCCAGCATTTT.

The chain recombines TRBV11-3 with TRBJ2-3; D is perhaps TRBD2 (5 bases). Per germline, CDR1 SGHNT and CDR2 YENEEA. This CDR3 region has 17 residues. Between the trimmed V and J ends, which lost 5 bases and 0 bases, there was a span of 18 bases. CDR3 residues: CASSPRVGRASTDTQYF. The CDR3 nucleotides read TGTGCCAGCAGCCCGCGCGTTGGGCGGGCGAGCACAGATACGCAGTATTTT.

The chain employs TRBV28 and TRBJ1-6, with TRBD1 matching over 7 bases. CDR1 MDHEN and CDR2 SYDVKM come from the germline V gene. This CDR3 contains 15 residues. With 5 bases clipped from V and 7 bases from J, the junction kept 8 bases outside the gene matches. CDR3: CASSGLRTGNSPLHF. The CDR3 nucleotides read TGTGCCAGCAGTGGGCTCCGGACAGGAAATTCACCCCTCCACTTT.

The genes are TRBV7-2 and TRBJ1-6; TRBD1 matches at 9 bases. V trimming: 1 base; J trimming: 3 bases; junction bases outside the gene matches: 7. In germline, CDR1 is SGHTA, CDR2 FQGNSA. This CDR3 is 18 amino acids long. CDR3 residues: CASSLVGTGRIYNSPLHF. In DNA form, the CDR3 reads TGTGCCAGCAGCTTAGTGGGGACAGGGCGTATCTATAATTCACCCCTCCACTTT.

V is TRBV6-5 and J is TRBJ1-2; D may be TRBD1 (5 bases). The CDR3 length is 15 residues. CDR1 and CDR2 from the germline V gene are MNHEY and SVGAGI. Trimming took 6 bases from V and 6 from J, leaving 20 bases between them. CDR3 bases: TGTGCCAGCAGGGTTAATGGACCCTGGGGGGATGGCTACACCTTC. This sequence encodes CASRVNGPWGDGYTF.

V usage is TRBV3-1 (or the pseudogene TRBV3-2) and J usage is TRBJ2-2; possibly TRBD2 for D (5 bases). Germline V lookup: CDR1 LGHDT, CDR2 YNNKEL (reference sequence). The CDR3 has 16 amino acids. Deletions cut 4 bases from V and 6 bases from J, with 18 bases between. The CDR3 DNA reads TGTGCCAGCAGCCGTTATGAAGCGGTTAAGGCCGGGGAGCTGTTTTTT. This sequence encodes CASSRYEAVKAGELFF.

The chain is built from TRBV10-3 and TRBJ2-5, with TRBD1 matching over 9 bases. The ends lost 3 bases at V and 2 bases at J; junction bases unmatched: 1. CDR3 length: 14 amino acids. CDR1 is ENHRY, CDR2 SYGVKD, per germline. In DNA, the CDR3 is TGTGCCATCAGTGACGGGACAGGGCAAGAGACCCAGTACTTC. The encoded protein is CAISDGTGQETQYF.

The V and J genes are TRBV3-1 (or the pseudogene TRBV3-2) and TRBJ2-2; maybe TRBD1 (6 bases). Germline V CDR1 and CDR2: LGHDT, YNNKEL (reference sequence). V was trimmed by 1 base and J by 6 bases, leaving 9 bases between them. There are 14 residues in the CDR3. The CDR3 protein is CASSQASGAGELFF. The CDR3 nucleotides are TGTGCCAGCAGCCAAGCCTCAGGGGCCGGGGAGCTGTTTTTT.

This clone has only one observation. The chain has TRBV9 and TRBJ1-6; D is ambiguous. The ends were cut back, 3 bases at V and 7 bases at J, with 11 bases in the middle. There are 14 residues in the CDR3. Looked up from germline, CDR1 is SGDLS and CDR2 is YYNGEE. CDR3 region: CASSAGRGNSPLHF. CDR3 DNA sequence: TGTGCCAGCAGCGCCGGAAGAGGAAATTCACCCCTCCACTTT.

The chain is built from TRBV19 and TRBJ1-5; D unresolved. The CDR3 totals 12 residues. Trimming pared 7 bases from V and 4 bases from J, leaving 8 bases between. Germline V gene lookup returns CDR1 LNHDA and CDR2 SQIVND (reference sequence). The CDR3 DNA reads as TGTGCCAGTACTGAGAGGAATCAGCCCCAGCATTTT. It encodes CASTERNQPQHF.

CDR3 in amino acids: CASTPLGVGSEAFF. The CDR3 nucleotides are TGTGCCAGTACCCCCCTCGGGGTGGGCTCTGAAGCTTTCTTT. The chain employs TRBV19 and TRBJ1-1; D ambiguous. The CDR3 has 14 amino acids. CDR1 and CDR2 (germline): LNHDA, SQIVND (reference sequence). V lost 7 bases and J 6 bases, leaving 18 bases between the germline ends.

This clone was observed a few times. The chain couples TRBV15 to TRBJ1-5; 9 bases are a match to TRBD1. This CDR3 is built from 15 residues. J lost 4 bases, V lost 5 bases, and 6 bases had no gene match. Germline V gene lookup returns CDR1 LNHNV and CDR2 YYDKDF (reference sequence). Here the CDR3 reads CATSSRTGENQPQHF. The CDR3 bases are TGTGCCACCAGCTCCCGGACAGGGGAAAATCAGCCCCAGCATTTT.

The V gene is TRBV3-1 (or the pseudogene TRBV3-2), the J gene TRBJ2-1; D might be TRBD2 (5 bases). CDR1 is LGHDT and CDR2 is YNNKEL in the germline V gene (reference sequence). This CDR3 comprises 11 residues. V gave up 4 bases and J gave up 7 bases, with 5 bases separating them. CDR3 region: CASSRGNEQFF. The CDR3 coding sequence is TGTGCCAGCAGCCGAGGGAATGAGCAGTTCTTC.

CDR3 sequence: CASSAARDIGYTF. In nucleotides, the CDR3 is TGTGCCAGCAGCGCCGCCCGGGACATAGGCTACACCTTC. The genes are TRBV9 and TRBJ1-2, with TRBD1 as a possible D gene (6 bases). V was trimmed by 3 bases and J by 8 bases, leaving 14 bases between them. CDR1 and CDR2 from the germline V gene are SGDLS and YYNGEE. The CDR3 is 13 amino acids.

The chain couples TRBV18 to TRBJ1-6; D is undetermined. Per germline, CDR1 KGHSH and CDR2 LQKENI. This CDR3 spans 14 amino acids. V gave up 2 bases and J gave up 8 bases, with 10 bases separating them. In DNA form, the CDR3 reads TGTGCCAGCTCACCATTGAGTGTTGATTCACCCCTCCACTTT. This gives the protein CASSPLSVDSPLHF.

The gene calls are TRBV2 and TRBJ2-5, with TRBD1 identical over 7 bases. With 7 bases clipped from V and 4 bases from J, the junction kept 3 bases outside the gene matches. The V gene's germline CDR1 is SNHLY and CDR2 FYNNEI. The CDR3 has 12 residues. The CDR3: CASKGAGETQYF. CDR3 in DNA: TGTGCCAGCAAGGGGGCAGGAGAGACCCAGTACTTC.

The count of this clone is one. V and J are TRBV28 and TRBJ2-1, with 7 bases that match TRBD1. CDR1 is MDHEN and CDR2 is SYDVKM in the germline V gene. The ends lost 6 bases at V and 5 bases at J; junction bases unmatched: 4. The CDR3 length is 13 residues. The CDR3 loop reads CASRRTGDNEQFF. CDR3 coding DNA: TGTGCCAGCAGACGAACAGGGGACAATGAGCAGTTCTTC.

The chain employs TRBV5-1 and TRBJ1-4; 7 nucleotides line up with TRBD1. This CDR3 contains 14 residues. Germline V gene data show CDR1 as SGHRS and CDR2 as YFSETQ. J lost 2 bases, V lost 4 bases, and 2 bases had no gene match. CDR3 in amino acids: CASSEGQTNEKLFF. CDR3 DNA: TGCGCCAGCAGCGAGGGACAGACTAATGAAAAACTGTTTTTT.

The chain recombines TRBV30 with TRBJ2-7, with 9 positions matching TRBD2. Trimming removed 3 bases from V and 7 bases from J; junction bases left unmatched: 10. This CDR3 is built from 14 residues. Germline CDR1 is GTSNPN and CDR2 is SVGIG (reference sequence). In DNA, the CDR3 is TGTGCCTGGAGATCTCGCGGGGGGGCGGGTGAGCAGTACTTC. Translation gives CAWRSRGGAGEQYF.

This chain joins TRBV18 and TRBJ2-2; D is undetermined. Germline V gene lookup returns CDR1 KGHSH and CDR2 LQKENI. The CDR3 spans 14 residues. V lost 6 bases and J 4 bases, leaving 12 bases between the germline ends. The CDR3 sequence: CASSDLSGTGELFF. The CDR3 region has the DNA TGTGCCAGCTCCGACCTCTCGGGCACCGGGGAGCTGTTTTTT.

The rearrangement joins TRBV6-5 to TRBJ2-5, with 10 bases that match TRBD1. Unmatched junction bases numbered 6, after V lost 6 bases and J lost 5 bases. Germline values: CDR1 MNHEY, CDR2 SVGAGI. The CDR3 length is 14 residues. This chain's CDR3 is CASRMTGGTETQYF. DNA of the CDR3: TGTGCCAGCAGGATGACAGGGGGCACGGAGACCCAGTACTTC.

This clone was detected once. J is TRBJ2-1 and V is TRBV28; D is unresolved. CDR1 and CDR2 (germline): MDHEN, SYDVKM. There are 17 residues in the CDR3. V was pared by 7 bases and J by 0 bases, with 19 bases between. This chain's CDR3 is CASNSRLLLSSYNEQFF. DNA for the CDR3: TGTGCCAGCAATTCCAGACTCCTTCTTAGCTCCTACAATGAGCAGTTCTTC. Full variable domain (remainder filled in from reference TRBV28 and TRBJ2-1): DVKVTQSSRYLVKRTGEKVFLECVQDMDHENMFWYRQDPGLGLRLIYFSYDVKMKEKGDIPEGYSVSREKKERFSLILESASTNQTSMYLCASNSRLLLSSYNEQFFGPGTRLTVL.

The chain recombines TRBV24-1 with TRBJ2-2, with 12 bases aligning to TRBD2. The germline V gene has CDR1 KGHDR and CDR2 SFDVKD. With V trimmed by 3 bases and J by 4 bases, 8 bases remained unmatched. This CDR3 has 18 amino acids. CDR3 in DNA: TGTGCCACCAGTGATCCAACACCTAGCGGGAGGGCCACCGGGGAGCTGTTTTTT. It codes for CATSDPTPSGRATGELFF.

The chain combines TRBV12-3 or TRBV12-4 with TRBJ1-2; D unresolved. The ends were cut back, 6 bases at V and 4 bases at J, with 9 bases in the middle. CDR3 size: 12 residues. CDR3: CASSSLSYGYTF. The CDR3 DNA reads TGTGCCAGCAGCTCCCTTTCCTATGGCTACACCTTC.

The chain's CDR3 is CASSLPGQGQETQYF. CDR3 bases: TGTGCCAGCAGCTTACCGGGACAGGGACAAGAGACCCAGTACTTC. The chain is built from TRBV5-4 and TRBJ2-5; 9 bases are shared with TRBD1. With 2 bases clipped from V and 2 bases from J, the junction kept 4 bases outside the gene matches. Germline V gene sequence: CDR1 SGHNT, CDR2 YYREEE (reference sequence). The CDR3 spans 15 residues.

This clone has a single count. The chain couples TRBV27 to TRBJ1-1; the D is unclear. The V end lost 6 bases, the J end lost 4 bases, and 21 bases lay between the germline ends. The CDR3 spans 16 residues. The germline CDR1 and CDR2 sequences are MNHEY and SMNVEV (reference sequence). CDR3 amino acids: CASSRNSMVSGTEAFF. The CDR3 coding sequence is TGTGCCAGCAGCCGAAACTCTATGGTATCTGGCACTGAAGCTTTCTTT.

The chain couples TRBV28 to TRBJ1-6; the D gene is possibly TRBD1 (6 bases). V shed 10 bases and J shed 7 bases, with 11 bases lying between them. This CDR3 is 12 amino acids long. The germline V gene has CDR1 MDHEN and CDR2 SYDVKM. Here the CDR3 reads CATRTANSPLHF. CDR3 nucleotides: TGTGCCACCAGGACAGCGAATTCACCCCTCCACTTT.

The chain recombines TRBV3-1 (or the pseudogene TRBV3-2) with TRBJ1-6; 7 bases fit TRBD1. Germline V CDR1 and CDR2: LGHDT, YNNKEL (reference sequence). Trimming took 4 bases from V and 6 from J; bases not matched to a gene: 3. This CDR3 spans 14 amino acids. This CDR3 reads CASSLQGTNSPLHF. The DNA for the CDR3 is TGTGCCAGCAGCCTACAGGGGACTAATTCACCCCTCCACTTT.